The text below deals with one T cell receptor (beta chain). This sample was taken from a study of T cell clones after liver transplantation. Data came from immunoSEQ multiplex PCR; TCRdb stores just in-frame clones and leaves some out. The sample yields around 60,000 clones, 71% seen once. This receptor was identified in a human donor who received a liver transplant. The sequencing used CD4+ T cells from blood, collected before liver transplant.

CDR3 protein: CASSGQGGREKLFF. The CDR3 DNA follows: TGTGCCAGCAGCGGACAAGGGGGCCGTGAAAAACTGTTTTTT. The chain employs TRBV9 and TRBJ1-4, with TRBD1 matching over 7 bases. V lost 3 bases to trimming and J lost 7 bases; unmatched junction nucleotides: 6. Germline CDR1 SGDLS, CDR2 YYNGEE. The CDR3 sequence is 14 residues long. Drawing the rest from reference TRBV9 and TRBJ1-4, the complete variable domain is DSGVTQTPKHLITATGQRVTLRCSPRSGDLSVYWYQQSLDQGLQFLIQYYNGEERAKGNILERFSAQQFPDLHSELNLSSLELGDSALYFCASSGQGGREKLFFGSGTQLSVL.